Below are 24 T cell receptor beta chains sequenced from a single sample in a study of T-cell reconstitution after alpha-beta-depleted transplantation in children. TCRbeta library preparation incorporated unique molecular identifiers. In TCRdb, the PCR reads were re-called with MiXCR into one record per CDR3 protein. Here the sample spans some 87,000 distinct CDR3 sequences, about 16% being singletons. The sequencing used PBMCs, mostly from graft donor cells, collected 180 days after TCRalphabeta/CD19-depleted stem cell transplant. These receptors came from a male patient aged 2-9 years who had a stem cell transplant for acute lymphoblastic leukemia, so the T cells may come from the graft donor.

This clonotype has only a few counts. The genes are TRBV5-1 and TRBJ2-2; D gene uncertain. The germline V gene has CDR1 SGHRS and CDR2 YFSETQ. V shed 2 bases and J shed 5 bases, with 7 bases lying between them. The CDR3 totals 13 residues. CDR3 in amino acids: CASSFRETGELFF. The CDR3 DNA reads TGCGCCAGCAGCTTTCGAGAGACCGGGGAGCTGTTTTTT. Looking up the rest from reference TRBV5-1 and TRBJ2-2 gives the full variable domain: KAGVTQTPRYLIKTRGQQVTLSCSPISGHRSVSWYQQTPGQGLQFLFEYFSETQRNKGNFPGRFSGRQFSNSRSEMNVSTLELGDSALYLCASSFRETGELFFGEGSRLTVL.

This clonotype showed up many times. The chain has TRBV7-2 and TRBJ2-5, with TRBD2 matching 8 bases. Losses at the gene ends were 1 base for V and 3 bases for J; bases not matched to a gene: 7. Germline V gene sequence: CDR1 SGHTA, CDR2 FQGNSA. CDR3 length: 16 amino acids. The CDR3: CASSLDGGGGKETQYF. CDR3 DNA: TGTGCCAGCAGCTTAGATGGGGGCGGGGGGAAAGAGACCCAGTACTTC.

The V call is TRBV20-1, the J call TRBJ1-3, with D unresolved. The V end lost 1 base, the J end lost 0 bases, and 10 bases lay between the germline ends. This CDR3 is built from 15 residues. The V gene's germline CDR1 is DFQATT and CDR2 SNEGSKA (reference sequence). This chain's CDR3 is CSARGSTNSGNTIYF. CDR3 DNA: TGCAGTGCTAGAGGGAGCACAAACTCTGGAAACACCATATATTTT.

This sequence joins TRBV2 and TRBJ1-2; 9 bases fit TRBD1. J lost 4 bases, V lost 6 bases, and 9 bases had no gene match. CDR1 is SNHLY and CDR2 is FYNNEI in the germline V gene. The CDR3 length is 15 residues. CDR3 sequence: CASSAGTGLTYGYTF. The CDR3 DNA reads as TGTGCCAGCAGCGCCGGGACAGGGCTGACCTATGGCTACACCTTC.

This clonotype was seen just once. This rearrangement joins TRBV12-3 or TRBV12-4 to TRBJ1-2, with D unresolved. Trimming removed 7 bases from V and 8 bases from J, with 11 bases in between. The length of the CDR3 is 11 residues. This CDR3 is CASITPRGYTF. In DNA, the CDR3 is TGTGCCAGCATCACGCCGCGAGGCTACACCTTC.

The chain links TRBV12-3 or TRBV12-4 to TRBJ2-3, with unresolved D. The CDR3 has 15 residues. With 4 bases removed from V and 4 bases from J, the gap between germline ends came to 15 bases. As DNA, the CDR3 is TGTGCCAGCAGTTATGACGGCGCCGTGTCAGATACGCAGTATTTT. This sequence encodes CASSYDGAVSDTQYF.

This clonotype was seen a handful of times. This chain connects TRBV4-2 to TRBJ1-2; TRBD1 might be the D (5 bases). Germline lookup yields CDR1 LGHNA and CDR2 YNFKEQ. V lost 0 bases and J lost 8, with 19 bases in between. The CDR3 is made up of 16 amino acids. CDR3 amino acids: CASSQDLGLVGTGYTF. Written as DNA, the CDR3 is TGTGCCAGCAGCCAAGATCTCGGCCTTGTGGGGACGGGCTACACCTTC.

In its sample, this clonotype was seen a few times. J is TRBJ2-5 and V is TRBV3-1; 12 nucleotides agree with TRBD2. Germline values: CDR1 LGHDT, CDR2 YNNKEL (reference sequence). There are 16 residues in the CDR3. V lost 4 bases to trimming and J lost 3 bases; unmatched junction nucleotides: 6. CDR3 nucleotides: TGTGCCAGCAGCCGCACTAGCGGGGGGTGGAAAGAGACCCAGTACTTC. This codes for CASSRTSGGWKETQYF.

This clonotype turned up a few times. The chain is built from TRBV5-6 and TRBJ2-3; TRBD1 matches at 7 bases. CDR1 SGHDT and CDR2 YYEEEE come from the germline V gene. This CDR3 has 15 residues. The trim removed 4 bases at V and 0 bases at J, leaving 5 bases unmatched. The CDR3 loop reads CASSPDRASTDTQYF. The DNA for the CDR3 is TGTGCCAGCAGCCCCGACAGGGCGAGCACAGATACGCAGTATTTT.

The chain uses TRBV4-2 and TRBJ2-6, with D maybe TRBD2 (5 bases). Germline V gene data show CDR1 as LGHNA and CDR2 as YNFKEQ. V dropped 4 bases and J dropped 0 bases, with 13 bases sitting between them. The CDR3 loop spans 17 amino acids. As DNA, the CDR3 is TGTGCCAGCAGCCTGAGGGCACCAGTCTCTGGGGCCAACGTCCTGACTTTC. It translates to CASSLRAPVSGANVLTF.

This chain joins TRBV7-2 and TRBJ2-1; 12 nucleotides line up with TRBD2. The length of the CDR3 is 17 residues. J lost 5 bases, V lost 2 bases, and 7 bases had no gene match. Per the germline V gene, CDR1 is SGHTA and CDR2 is FQGNSA. The CDR3 DNA is TGTGCCAGCAGCTTAACCCCTAGCGGGGGGGTCCACAATGAGCAGTTCTTC. This gives the protein CASSLTPSGGVHNEQFF.

The chain combines TRBV27 with TRBJ1-5; 8 nucleotides align to TRBD1. The CDR3 totals 15 residues. After removal of 5 bases from V and 4 bases from J, the junction contained 7 bases not matched to a gene. The germline CDR1 and CDR2 sequences are MNHEY and SMNVEV (reference sequence). In DNA form, the CDR3 reads TGTGCCAGCAGTCCCCGGACAGGGTGGAATCAGCCCCAGCATTTT. As protein: CASSPRTGWNQPQHF.

In this sample, this clonotype turned up a few times. This chain joins TRBV5-1 and TRBJ2-1; D tentatively fits TRBD1 or TRBD2 (5 bases each). V dropped 4 bases and J dropped 0 bases, with 11 bases sitting between them. The CDR3 length is 15 residues. From germline, CDR1 is SGHRS and CDR2 YFSETQ. CDR3: CASSPGTTSYNEQFF. In DNA form, the CDR3 reads TGCGCCAGCAGCCCCGGGACCACCTCCTACAATGAGCAGTTCTTC.

The chain has TRBV20-1 and TRBJ1-6; D ambiguous. V was shortened by 2 bases and J by 7 bases, with 15 bases between the two germline ends. Germline loops: CDR1 DFQATT, CDR2 SNEGSKA (reference sequence). The CDR3 is 15 residues long. Here the CDR3 DNA reads TGCAGTGCTAGATCCGTTCCCGGGAGAAATTCACCCCTCCACTTT. Translating gives CSARSVPGRNSPLHF.

This clonotype was counted many times. V gene TRBV5-1 combines with J gene TRBJ2-7; 14 bases are a match to TRBD2. V shed 2 bases and J 7 bases; nucleotides not matched to a gene: 11. Germline V gives CDR1 SGHRS, CDR2 YFSETQ. There are 17 residues in the CDR3. CDR3 sequence: CASSLLGTSGGPGEQYF. CDR3 bases: TGCGCCAGCAGCTTACTCGGGACTAGCGGGGGTCCGGGGGAGCAGTACTTC.

In this sample, this clonotype turned up many times. CDR3 residues: CASSFTGGLGTQYF. The CDR3 DNA reads TGTGCCAGCAGTTTTACGGGGGGGCTTGGTACGCAGTATTTT. V gene TRBV27 combines with J gene TRBJ2-3; 8 bases match TRBD2. The germline V gene encodes CDR1 MNHEY and CDR2 SMNVEV (reference sequence). The CDR3 is 14 amino acids. The ends lost 3 bases at V and 8 bases at J; junction bases unmatched: 7.

A few counts support this clonotype. V is TRBV9 and J is TRBJ2-5, with D hard to call. V gave up 4 bases and J gave up 7 bases, with 8 bases separating them. The CDR3 consists of 11 residues. Germline V lookup: CDR1 SGDLS, CDR2 YYNGEE. The CDR3 region has the DNA TGTGCCAGCAGCCCCGTGGGGACCCAGTACTTC. This encodes CASSPVGTQYF.

The chain combines TRBV28 with TRBJ2-7; 7 bases agree with TRBD1. This CDR3 spans 15 amino acids. CDR1 and CDR2 from the germline V gene are MDHEN and SYDVKM. The V segment lost 6 bases and the J segment 2 bases; nucleotides outside the gene matches: 10. CDR3 coding DNA: TGTGCCAGCAGACTGACAGGGCGTGGGGCCTACGAGCAGTACTTC. Its protein product is CASRLTGRGAYEQYF. The variable domain in full, completed from reference TRBV28 and TRBJ2-7, reads DVKVTQSSRYLVKRTGEKVFLECVQDMDHENMFWYRQDPGLGLRLIYFSYDVKMKEKGDIPEGYSVSREKKERFSLILESASTNQTSMYLCASRLTGRGAYEQYFGPGTRLTVT.

A few counts support this clonotype. This chain links TRBV7-6 with TRBJ2-1; 7 bases match TRBD2. The germline V gene has CDR1 SGHVS and CDR2 FNYEAQ. Losses at the gene ends were 5 bases for V and 12 bases for J; bases not matched to a gene: 13. The CDR3 is made up of 14 amino acids. In DNA, the CDR3 is TGTGCCAGCAGCCCGATGGGGGGGATTCTCGGGCAGTTCTTC. Protein product: CASSPMGGILGQFF.

V is TRBV12-3 or TRBV12-4 and J is TRBJ1-3; the D gene is possibly TRBD1 (5 bases). V lost 6 bases and J 1 base, leaving 10 bases between the germline ends. This CDR3 region has 14 residues. This CDR3 is CASRFRGSGNTIYF. The CDR3, as DNA: TGTGCCAGCAGATTCCGGGGGTCTGGAAACACCATATATTTT.

V gene TRBV29-1 combines with J gene TRBJ2-3; 7 bases align to TRBD2. Trimming at V came to 6 bases and at J to 0 bases, leaving 6 bases not matched to a gene. Germline V gene sequence: CDR1 SQVTM, CDR2 ANQGSEA. CDR3 size: 14 residues. In DNA, the CDR3 is TGCAGCGTCGGGACTATGCAAAGCACAGATACGCAGTATTTT. The encoded protein is CSVGTMQSTDTQYF.

This clonotype was found a few times. This rearrangement joins TRBV9 to TRBJ2-1, with D unclear. V lost 1 base, J lost 6 bases, and 5 bases lay in between. The CDR3 covers 12 residues. Per germline, CDR1 SGDLS and CDR2 YYNGEE. This CDR3 reads CASSVSGNEQFF. The DNA for the CDR3 is TGTGCCAGCAGCGTATCCGGCAATGAGCAGTTCTTC. Full variable domain (rest looked up from reference TRBV9 and TRBJ2-1): DSGVTQTPKHLITATGQRVTLRCSPRSGDLSVYWYQQSLDQGLQFLIQYYNGEERAKGNILERFSAQQFPDLHSELNLSSLELGDSALYFCASSVSGNEQFFGPGTRLTVL.

This clonotype appeared a few times. The chain links TRBV7-2 to TRBJ2-5, with 8 nucleotides matching TRBD1. The germline V gene has CDR1 SGHTA and CDR2 FQGNSA. Trimming took 5 bases from V and 3 from J; bases not matched to a gene: 8. The CDR3 loop spans 15 amino acids. The CDR3 nucleotides read TGTGCCAGCAGCCGACGGGACAGGTTCGAAGAGACCCAGTACTTC. It codes for CASSRRDRFEETQYF.

Only a few counts were recorded for this clonotype. V gene TRBV15 combines with J gene TRBJ2-4; D gene unclear. V lost 0 bases and J 0 bases, leaving 12 bases between the germline ends. The CDR3 extends over 17 amino acids. The germline V gene has CDR1 LNHNV and CDR2 YYDKDF (reference sequence). The CDR3 DNA follows: TGTGCCACCAGCAGAGAACACAGACGCCTAGCCAAAAACATTCAGTACTTC. This codes for CATSREHRRLAKNIQYF.